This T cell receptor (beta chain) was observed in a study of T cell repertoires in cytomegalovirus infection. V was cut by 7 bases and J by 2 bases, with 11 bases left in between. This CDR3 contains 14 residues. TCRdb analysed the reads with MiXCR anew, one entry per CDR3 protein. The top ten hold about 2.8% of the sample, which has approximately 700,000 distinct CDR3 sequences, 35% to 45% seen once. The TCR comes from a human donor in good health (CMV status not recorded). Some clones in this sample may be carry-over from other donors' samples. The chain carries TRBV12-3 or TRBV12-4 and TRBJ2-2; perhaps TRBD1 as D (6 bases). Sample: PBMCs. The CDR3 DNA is TGTGCCAGCAAGCCGGGACACAACACCGGGGAGCTGTTTTTT. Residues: CASKPGHNTGELFF.